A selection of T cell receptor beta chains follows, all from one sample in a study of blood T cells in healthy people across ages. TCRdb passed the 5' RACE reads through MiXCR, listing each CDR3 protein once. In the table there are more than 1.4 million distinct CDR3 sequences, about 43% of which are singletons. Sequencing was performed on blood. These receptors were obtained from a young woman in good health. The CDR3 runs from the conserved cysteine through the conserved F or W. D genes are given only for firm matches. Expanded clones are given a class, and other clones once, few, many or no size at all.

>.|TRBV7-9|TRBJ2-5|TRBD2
CASSLPAGGASGQETQYF
TGTGCCAGCAGCTTACCCGCCGGAGGGGCTAGCGGCCAAGAGACCCAGTACTTC
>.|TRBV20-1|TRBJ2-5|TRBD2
CSARDSGGGHLGETQYF
TGCAGTGCTAGAGATTCAGGCGGGGGGCACCTGGGAGAGACCCAGTACTTC
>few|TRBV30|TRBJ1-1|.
CAWRAVSTEAFF
TGTGCCTGGAGGGCGGTCAGCACTGAAGCTTTCTTT
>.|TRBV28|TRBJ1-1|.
CATWGRVNTEAFF
TGTGCCACCTGGGGGCGGGTGAACACTGAAGCTTTCTTT
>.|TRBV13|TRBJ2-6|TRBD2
CASSRGLAVGSGANVLTF
TGTGCCAGCAGCCGGGGACTAGCCGTAGGATCTGGGGCCAACGTCCTGACTTTC
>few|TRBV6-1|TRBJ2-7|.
CASSEPVGQFPSSYEQYF
TGTGCCAGCAGTGAACCTGTCGGACAGTTTCCTAGCTCCTACGAGCAGTACTTC
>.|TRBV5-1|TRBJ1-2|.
CASSLVQGSEANYGYTF
TGCGCCAGCAGCTTGGTACAGGGAAGTGAGGCTAACTATGGCTACACCTTC
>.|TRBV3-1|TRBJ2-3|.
CASAKNFDGPSTDTQYF
TGTGCCAGCGCCAAGAATTTCGATGGGCCTAGCACAGATACGCAGTATTTT
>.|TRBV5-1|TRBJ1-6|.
CASSLGPGWNSPLHF
TGCGCCAGCAGCTTGGGCCCGGGTTGGAATTCACCCCTCCACTTT
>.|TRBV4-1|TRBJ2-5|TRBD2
CASSQEGLDQSSKTQYF
TGCGCCAGCAGCCAAGAGGGACTAGACCAGAGCAGCAAGACCCAGTACTTC
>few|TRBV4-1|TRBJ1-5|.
CASSQNPTAIGGQPQHF
TGCGCCAGCAGCCAAAATCCGACAGCCATTGGAGGTCAGCCCCAGCATTTT
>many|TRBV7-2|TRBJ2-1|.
CASSSNTGGVRPDEQFF
TGTGCCAGCAGCTCAAACACAGGGGGGGTTAGGCCTGATGAGCAGTTCTTC
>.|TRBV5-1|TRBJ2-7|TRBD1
CASSLGTGAASYEQYF
TGCGCCAGCAGCTTGGGTACAGGGGCAGCGTCCTACGAGCAGTACTTC
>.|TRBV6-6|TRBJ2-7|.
CASSYLQGDEQYF
TGTGCCAGCAGTTACTTACAGGGCGACGAGCAGTACTTC
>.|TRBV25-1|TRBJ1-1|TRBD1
CASSRQGGGDTEAFF
TGTGCCAGCAGTAGACAGGGGGGAGGGGACACTGAAGCTTTCTTT
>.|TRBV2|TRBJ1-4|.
CASIFSAANEKLFF
TGTGCCAGCATTTTCAGTGCGGCTAATGAAAAACTGTTTTTT
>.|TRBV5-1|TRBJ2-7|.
CASSPLVNEQYF
TGCGCCAGCAGCCCTTTAGTCAATGAGCAGTACTTC
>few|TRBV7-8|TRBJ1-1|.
CASSPSRAAPNAFF
TGTGCCAGCAGCCCAAGCCGGGCAGCCCCTAATGCTTTCTTT
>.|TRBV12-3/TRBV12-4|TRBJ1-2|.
CASSETSNYGYTF
TGTGCCAGCAGTGAGACATCGAACTATGGCTACACCTTC
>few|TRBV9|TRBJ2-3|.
CASSVTPTNSLTSTDTQYF
TGTGCCAGCAGCGTAACCCCTACGAACAGTCTGACTAGCACAGATACGCAGTATTTT
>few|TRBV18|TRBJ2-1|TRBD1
CASSPPGQGGNEQFF
TGTGCCAGCTCACCCCCGGGACAGGGTGGCAATGAGCAGTTCTTC
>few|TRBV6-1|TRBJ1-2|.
CASSAVGAHYGYTF
TGTGCCAGCAGTGCAGTGGGGGCCCACTATGGCTACACCTTC
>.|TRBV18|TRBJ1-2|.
CASSPRADKNYGYTF
TGTGCCAGCTCACCTCGGGCAGACAAAAACTATGGCTACACCTTC
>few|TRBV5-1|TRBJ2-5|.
CASSLYSGRETQYF
TGCGCCAGCAGCCTCTACTCGGGGCGCGAGACCCAGTACTTC
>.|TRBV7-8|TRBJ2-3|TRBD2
CASSPWTSGRADSADTQYF
TGTGCCAGCAGCCCTTGGACTAGCGGGAGGGCCGATTCCGCAGATACGCAGTATTTT
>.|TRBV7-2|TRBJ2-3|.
CASSLAGGMDTQYF
TGTGCCAGCAGCCTCGCCGGGGGCATGGATACGCAGTATTTT
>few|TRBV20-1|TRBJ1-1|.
CSAILWPRNTEAFF
TGCAGTGCGATACTCTGGCCCAGGAACACTGAAGCTTTCTTT